This TCR beta chain was captured in a study of identical twins. Findings and limits, study-wide: The study drew conclusions from cross-sectional statistical analysis, not from following the same donors.

The donor group consisted entirely of healthy Caucasians. This CDR3 has 11 residues. Trimming stripped 2 bases from V and 2 bases from J, with 3 bases between. From germline, CDR1 is DFQATT and CDR2 SNEGSKA (reference sequence). TCRdb processed the 5' RACE reads anew with MiXCR; each CDR3 protein has one entry. The sample yields over 500,000 distinct CDR3 sequences, about 20% seen once. In its sample, this clonotype was seen many times. Antigen specificity is unknown. The sample also formed part of further work on T cells expressing NK-cell markers. That study reports: It was from sorted CD3+CD56+NKG2C+, CD3+CD56+NKG2C- and CD3+CD56-NKG2C+ T cells that TCR beta repertoires came. In a group of 5 to 7 donors, dominant NKG2C+ clonotypes represented about 1.0-7.0% of CD8+ T cells.

This clonotype was sampled from a woman under 30 in good health. V usage is TRBV20-1 and J usage is TRBJ1-2; D is ambiguous. The material sequenced was CD4+ T cells sorted from blood. CDR3 nucleotide sequence: TGCAGTGCTAGACAGAACTATGGCTACACCTTC. It yields the protein CSARQNYGYTF.